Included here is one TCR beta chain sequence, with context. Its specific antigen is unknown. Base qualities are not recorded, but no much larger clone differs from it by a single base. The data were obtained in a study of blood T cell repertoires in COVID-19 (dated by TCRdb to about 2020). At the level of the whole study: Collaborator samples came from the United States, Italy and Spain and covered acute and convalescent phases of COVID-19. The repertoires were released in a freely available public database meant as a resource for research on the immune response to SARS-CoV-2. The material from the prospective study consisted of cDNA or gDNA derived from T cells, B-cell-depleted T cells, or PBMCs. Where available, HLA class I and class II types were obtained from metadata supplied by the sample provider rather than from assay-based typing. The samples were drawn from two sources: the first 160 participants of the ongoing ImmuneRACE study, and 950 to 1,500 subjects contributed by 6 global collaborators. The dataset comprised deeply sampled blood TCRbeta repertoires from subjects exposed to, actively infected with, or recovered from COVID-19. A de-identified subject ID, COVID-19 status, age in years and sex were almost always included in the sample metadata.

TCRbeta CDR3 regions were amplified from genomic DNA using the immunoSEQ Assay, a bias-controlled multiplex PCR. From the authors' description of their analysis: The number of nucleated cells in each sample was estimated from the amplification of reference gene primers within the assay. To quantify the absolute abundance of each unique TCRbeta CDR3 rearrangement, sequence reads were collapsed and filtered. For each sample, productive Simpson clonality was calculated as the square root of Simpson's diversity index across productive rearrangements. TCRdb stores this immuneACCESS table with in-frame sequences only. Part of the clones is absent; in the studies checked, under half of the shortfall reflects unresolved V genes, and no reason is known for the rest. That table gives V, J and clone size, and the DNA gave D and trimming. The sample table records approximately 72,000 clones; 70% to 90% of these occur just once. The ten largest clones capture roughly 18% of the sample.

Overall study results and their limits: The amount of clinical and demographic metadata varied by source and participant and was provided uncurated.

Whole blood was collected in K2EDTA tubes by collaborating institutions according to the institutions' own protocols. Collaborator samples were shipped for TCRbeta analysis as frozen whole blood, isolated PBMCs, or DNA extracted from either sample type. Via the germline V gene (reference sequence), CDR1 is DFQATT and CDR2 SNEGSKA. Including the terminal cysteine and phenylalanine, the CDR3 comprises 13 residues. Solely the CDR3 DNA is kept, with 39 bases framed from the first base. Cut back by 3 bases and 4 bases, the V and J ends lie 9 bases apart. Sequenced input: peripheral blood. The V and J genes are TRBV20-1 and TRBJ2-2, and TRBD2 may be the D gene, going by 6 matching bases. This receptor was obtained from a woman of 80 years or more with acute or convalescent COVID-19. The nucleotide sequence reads TGCAGTGCTAGTGTAGCGGCCACCGGGGAGCTGTTTTTT. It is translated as CSASVAATGELFF.